This TCR beta chain was identified in a study of CD8+ T cells in alopecia areata (dated by TCRdb to the late 2010s). Context from the whole study: Skin from C3H/HeJ donors aged 6-12 months with spontaneous alopecia was grafted onto female C3H/HeJ recipients aged roughly 6-11 weeks. High-throughput TCRbeta sequencing was used to examine T cell clonal expansion in alopecia areata in both the C3H/HeJ mouse model and human patients. In humans, TCRbeta sequencing was performed on scalp tissue and on sorted CD4+ and CD8+ peripheral blood T cells from healthy controls and from patients with patchy or totalis/universalis alopecia areata. Clonality in the scalp was compared among normal scalp (n=4), patchy alopecia areata scalp (n=8), and alopecia totalis/universalis scalp (n=8). RNA came from the PAXgene miRNA kit for fixed scalp, the miRNeasy kit for PBMCs, and the RNeasy kit for mouse skin. TCRbeta CDR3 regions were amplified by immunoSEQ multiplex PCR using 35 Vbeta forward and 13 Jbeta reverse primers.

Library creation used the immunoSEQ multiplex PCR assay. For TCR sequencing, RNA was extracted from every sample and reverse transcribed into cDNA to serve as template. First-strand cDNA was synthesized with SuperScript III using a 2:1 mix of oligo-dT and random hexamers. A synthetic immune receptor repertoire was used to assess amplification bias, and residual bias was removed computationally. Libraries were sequenced on Illumina HiSeq using 60 bp reads that covered the CDR3 and were read from J toward V. The original methods were these. Raw reads were preprocessed to remove errors, and CDR3 was defined by IMGT conventions from the conserved cysteine to phenylalanine. To get clonality, Shannon entropy was normalized by log2 of the number of productive unique TCRs and the result was subtracted from 1. Whether each scalp clone was CD4 or CD8 was inferred by checking scalp TCRbeta sequences against the CD4 and CD8 repertoires from sorted blood. This is the immuneACCESS table as TCRdb keeps it, with only in-frame sequences that have V and J called. A part of the clones is gone; compared with another copy, unresolved V genes explain less than half, and the rest is unexplained. That table supplies the V and J calls and clone size; D and trimming were determined from the DNA. The sample counts roughly 120,000 clones, each observed more than once. The biggest ten clones account for around a fifth of the sample.

Study-wide conclusions, independent of this receptor: Unlike mouse skin, which is dominated by gammadelta T cells, normal human skin has resident alphabeta T cells that are also sequenced, and this complicates analysis of the scalp TCR repertoire. Lesional scalp, especially in alopecia totalis/universalis, showed higher clonality and more expanded CD8+ clones than normal scalp, suggesting antigenic drive. TCR sequences shared between patients were less clear than in mice, possibly partly because of HLA diversity in the patient population.

The CDR3, cysteine through phenylalanine, is 16 amino acids long. Shown are 36 bases from within the CDR3, in frame from base 1. Per the germline V gene, NNHDY is the CDR1 and SYVADS is the CDR2. Relative to germline, V is 0 bases shorter and J is 4 bases shorter, with 13 bases between their ends. This clone has a handful of counts. Its binding antigen is unknown. The gene nomenclature and germline references here are murine. The CDR3 end is not reached by the read, which stops 4 residues before it; the germline J gene fills it in. The sequence derives from a C3H/HeJ mouse with alopecia areata. Mice belonging to this strain carry MHC haplotype H2-k. Recombination linked TRBV13-3 to TRBJ1-4; TRBD1 is a possible D gene, resting on 5 matching bases. Sequenced: lesional skin. The CDR3 bases that were read are TGTGCCAGCAGTGATGCAGGGCAGGGTGGCAACGAA. Translated, this is CASSDAGQGGNE. The whole CDR3 region reads CASSDAGQGGNERLFF.